These 27 T cell receptor beta chains originate from one sample sequenced in a study of shared clonotypes between healthy human individuals. Assay used: immunoSEQ multiplex PCR; TCRdb lists only in-frame clones, some missing. The repertoire holds around 2,000,000 clones, approximately 94% seen once, with roughly 1.2% in the top ten. Terminally differentiated effector memory CD45RA+ cells were excluded from the naive CD8 cells, which were CD45RO-negative and positively selected for CCR7. Sequenced: naive CD8+ T cells sorted from blood. The source is a man younger than 35 in good health.

This chain joins TRBV5-6 and TRBJ2-5, with D perhaps matching TRBD2 (6 bases). Germline assignment: CDR1 SGHDT and CDR2 YYEEEE. The CDR3 extends over 14 amino acids. V was shortened by 4 bases and J by 4 bases, with 14 bases between the two germline ends. CDR3 amino acids: CASSPDPGGETQYF. The DNA for the CDR3 is TGTGCCAGCAGCCCAGACCCCGGGGGAGAGACCCAGTACTTC.

Notes on this clone: This specimen includes other DNA sequences encoding the same CDR3. The chain employs TRBV4-1 and TRBJ2-7; 7 bases match TRBD1. The germline gives CDR1 MGHRA, CDR2 YSYEKL. There are 15 residues in the CDR3. V was clipped by 1 base and J by 2 bases; unmatched bases: 5. CDR3 in amino acids: CASSQAGTAAYEQYF. The CDR3, as DNA: TGCGCCAGCAGCCAAGCAGGGACAGCCGCCTACGAGCAGTACTTC.

The chain recombines TRBV6-5 with TRBJ1-2; tentatively, D is TRBD1 (6 bases). Trimming removed 5 bases at V and 3 bases at J, with 13 bases between. The CDR3 length is 14 residues. From germline, CDR1 is MNHEY and CDR2 SVGAGI. In DNA form, the CDR3 reads TGTGCCAGCAGTGATTTACAGGGCGACTATGGCTACACCTTC. Translating it yields CASSDLQGDYGYTF.

The chain joins TRBV7-9 to TRBJ2-7, with TRBD1 matching 8 bases. CDR1 SEHNR and CDR2 FQNEAQ come from the germline V gene (reference sequence). V shed 3 bases, J shed 4 bases, and the junction held 14 bases outside the gene matches. This CDR3 has 17 residues. In DNA, the CDR3 is TGTGCCAGCAGCTTGGGCCCTAGGACAGGGATGATTTACGAGCAGTACTTC. Amino acids: CASSLGPRTGMIYEQYF.

This rearrangement joins TRBV29-1 to TRBJ1-2; D is unclear. The germline gives CDR1 SQVTM, CDR2 ANQGSEA. Trimming took 8 bases from V and 2 from J, leaving 15 bases between them. This CDR3 is built from 13 residues. Written as DNA, the CDR3 is TGCAGCCCCCCCGCGGGTTCGAACTATGGCTACACCTTC. Its translation: CSPPAGSNYGYTF.

CDR3 loop: CASSPSGSPYNEQFF. The CDR3 bases are TGTGCCAGCAGCCCAAGCGGGAGCCCCTACAATGAGCAGTTCTTC. V gene TRBV7-2 combines with J gene TRBJ2-1; 8 bases map to TRBD2. The CDR3 covers 15 residues. Germline V CDR1 and CDR2: SGHTA, FQGNSA. With V trimmed by 5 bases and J by 2 bases, 5 bases remained unmatched.

V and J are TRBV23-1 and TRBJ2-7, with 8 bases identical to TRBD1. TRBV23-1 is noted as an ORF with a role that remains uncertain. V dropped 4 bases and J dropped 5; count of bases not matched to a gene: 4. The CDR3 length is 13 residues. For the CDR3, the DNA is TGCGCCAGCAGTCGCGACAGGGGCCACGAGCAGTACTTC. Amino acid sequence: CASSRDRGHEQYF.

V and J are TRBV25-1 and TRBJ2-2, with D perhaps matching TRBD2 (6 bases). The CDR3 spans 15 residues. Trimming pared 2 bases from V and 5 bases from J, leaving 12 bases between. The V gene's germline CDR1 is MGHDK and CDR2 SYGVNS. CDR3 region: CASSEAGLGTGELFF. The CDR3 region has the DNA TGTGCCAGCAGTGAAGCGGGGTTGGGGACCGGGGAGCTGTTTTTT.

The chain employs TRBV5-4 and TRBJ2-7, with 8 bases aligning to TRBD1. This CDR3 comprises 12 residues. CDR1 and CDR2 (germline): SGHNT, YYREEE (reference sequence). Trimming took 7 bases from V and 2 from J; bases not matched to a gene: 2. This chain's CDR3 is CASGDRPYEQYF. CDR3 coding DNA: TGTGCCAGCGGGGACAGGCCCTACGAGCAGTACTTC.

The V and J genes are TRBV11-2 and TRBJ1-6, with D unresolved. The CDR3 loop spans 15 amino acids. The V and J ends lost 5 bases and 4 bases respectively, with 12 bases between them. Germline CDR1 reads SGHAT; CDR2 reads FQNNGV. The CDR3 nucleotides read TGTGCCAGCAGCCCCGTGAGTCCGTATAATTCACCCCTCCACTTT. Encoded protein: CASSPVSPYNSPLHF.

This chain joins TRBV2 and TRBJ1-3; D uncertain. Trimming took off 4 bases at V and 0 bases at J, with 7 bases between the two ends. Germline V gene lookup returns CDR1 SNHLY and CDR2 FYNNEI. The CDR3 is 14 residues long. The CDR3 DNA sequence: TGTGCCAGCAGTGTAGAAGACTCTGGAAACACCATATATTTT. It specifies CASSVEDSGNTIYF. Supplemented by reference TRBV2 and TRBJ1-3, the full variable domain reads EPEVTQTPSHQVTQMGQEVILRCVPISNHLYFYWYRQILGQKVEFLVSFYNNEISEKSEIFDDQFSVERPDGSNFTLKIRSTKLEDSAMYFCASSVEDSGNTIYFGEGSWLTVV.

The chain is built from TRBV11-2 and TRBJ1-3; D is unclear. Germline CDR1 SGHAT, CDR2 FQNNGV. V was shortened by 2 bases and J by 9 bases, with 11 bases between the two germline ends. The CDR3 has 13 amino acids. Here the CDR3 reads CASSLISAATIYF. CDR3 nucleotide sequence: TGTGCCAGCAGCTTAATAAGCGCGGCCACCATATATTTT.

V and J are TRBV7-6 and TRBJ1-2; D remains ambiguous. Germline V gene lookup returns CDR1 SGHVS and CDR2 FNYEAQ. The CDR3 spans 16 residues. V was shortened by 5 bases and J by 2 bases, with 18 bases between the two germline ends. CDR3 region: CASSASTVLVNYGYTF. The CDR3 bases are TGTGCCAGCAGCGCTAGCACAGTCCTTGTCAACTATGGCTACACCTTC.

J is TRBJ1-1 and V is TRBV5-1; 8 nucleotides line up with TRBD1. CDR3 length: 15 residues. The germline V gene encodes CDR1 SGHRS and CDR2 YFSETQ. V gave up 0 bases and J gave up 2 bases; unmatched junction bases: 3. The CDR3 DNA reads TGCGCCAGCAGCTTGGAACCAGGGGGCAACACTGAAGCTTTCTTT. This codes for CASSLEPGGNTEAFF.

This chain uses TRBV5-4 with TRBJ2-7; D tentatively fits TRBD1 or TRBD2 (6 bases each). Germline CDR1 reads SGHNT; CDR2 reads YYREEE (reference sequence). The CDR3 spans 15 residues. V shed 2 bases and J shed 4 bases, with 16 bases lying between them. CDR3: CASSFGGADGYEQYF. The CDR3, as DNA: TGTGCCAGCAGCTTCGGGGGCGCGGACGGGTACGAGCAGTACTTC.

Points on this clone: The sample holds other DNA sequences that translate to the same CDR3. V usage is TRBV5-6 and J usage is TRBJ2-2, with D perhaps matching TRBD1 (6 bases). The V gene lost 2 bases and the J gene lost 2 bases, with 10 bases spanning the gap. The CDR3 has 15 amino acids. CDR1 and CDR2 (germline): SGHDT, YYEEEE. CDR3 DNA sequence: TGTGCCAGCAGCTTAAGCAGGGGCAACACCGGGGAGCTGTTTTTT. Translation: CASSLSRGNTGELFF.

This clone is a singleton in its sample. This chain links TRBV29-1 with TRBJ2-3, with TRBD2 matching 10 bases. Unmatched junction bases numbered 9, after V lost 6 bases and J lost 0 bases. Germline loops: CDR1 SQVTM, CDR2 ANQGSEA. The CDR3 consists of 16 residues. DNA of the CDR3: TGCAGCGTGTGCACTAGCGGGGAAGTTAGCACAGATACGCAGTATTTT. As protein: CSVCTSGEVSTDTQYF.

J is TRBJ2-2 and V is TRBV4-3, with 12 bases lining up with TRBD2. This CDR3 comprises 19 residues. The germline CDR1 and CDR2 sequences are LGHNA and YSLEER. Germline trimming cut 3 bases from V and 1 base from J; bases unmatched to any gene: 9. CDR3 sequence (DNA): TGCGCCAGCAGCCAGTCCGCCCCACTAGCGGGGGGGAACACCGGGGAGCTGTTTTTT. Its protein is CASSQSAPLAGGNTGELFF.

This chain connects TRBV4-1 to TRBJ2-1, with D tentatively TRBD1 (6 bases). Germline-derived CDR1 and CDR2 are MGHRA and YSYEKL. Trimming stripped 4 bases from V and 6 bases from J, with 10 bases between. The length of the CDR3 is 13 residues. The CDR3: CASSRPDSNEQFF. CDR3 in DNA: TGCGCCAGCAGCCGCCCGGACAGCAATGAGCAGTTCTTC.

As to this clone: Other DNA sequences in the sample encode the same CDR3. The chain links TRBV6-5 to TRBJ2-7; a weak D match, TRBD1 (6 bases). The CDR3 is 13 residues long. From germline, CDR1 is MNHEY and CDR2 SVGAGI. V lost 0 bases and J 6 bases, leaving 9 bases between the germline ends. The CDR3 DNA reads TGTGCCAGCAGTTACTCGAGCAGGGGCGAGCAGTACTTC. It codes for CASSYSSRGEQYF.

V and J are TRBV4-1 and TRBJ2-5; TRBD2 might be the D (7 bases). The CDR3 contains 16 residues. CDR1 is MGHRA, CDR2 YSYEKL, per germline. Trimming cost V 2 bases and J 2 bases, with 15 bases left between them. This CDR3 is CASSQQTGREQETQYF. The DNA of the CDR3 is TGCGCCAGCAGCCAACAAACAGGGAGGGAGCAAGAGACCCAGTACTTC.

This rearrangement joins TRBV27 to TRBJ1-1; D gene ambiguous. The CDR3 totals 11 residues. Germline lookup yields CDR1 MNHEY and CDR2 SMNVEV (reference sequence). Between the trimmed V and J ends, which lost 3 bases and 6 bases, there was a span of 5 bases. CDR3 sequence reads: CASSFWSEAFF. The DNA of the CDR3 is TGTGCCAGCAGTTTTTGGTCTGAAGCTTTCTTT.

The rearrangement uses TRBV27 and TRBJ2-1; tentatively, D is TRBD2 (5 bases). The CDR3 covers 12 residues. Germline CDR1 MNHEY, CDR2 SMNVEV (reference sequence). V lost 6 bases and J lost 10, with 13 bases in between. CDR3 bases: TGTGCCAGCAGCCCGAGGGAGCGGGAGCAGTTCTTC. This codes for CASSPREREQFF.

The chain links TRBV5-4 to TRBJ2-2; TRBD2 matches at 12 bases. The germline CDR1 and CDR2 sequences are SGHNT and YYREEE (reference sequence). V dropped 4 bases and J dropped 0; count of bases not matched to a gene: 7. The CDR3 spans 18 residues. For the CDR3, the DNA is TGTGCCAGCAGCCCCGGACTAGCGGGATCCCCGAACACCGGGGAGCTGTTTTTT. This sequence encodes CASSPGLAGSPNTGELFF.

The sample holds one count of this clone. The J gene is TRBJ1-1, the V gene TRBV6-5; D not resolved. Germline assignment: CDR1 MNHEY and CDR2 SVGAGI. Between the trimmed V and J ends, which lost 7 bases and 0 bases, there was a span of 9 bases. The CDR3 is 13 residues long. CDR3: CASTGPLNTEAFF. Here the CDR3 DNA reads TGTGCCAGCACCGGGCCCTTGAACACTGAAGCTTTCTTT.

The gene calls are TRBV10-1 and TRBJ2-3; weak D call: TRBD1 (6 bases). V was pared by 4 bases and J by 4 bases, with 15 bases between. Germline loops: CDR1 WNHNN, CDR2 SYGVQD (reference sequence). This CDR3 spans 15 amino acids. The CDR3 loop is CASSANRDGSDTQYF. The CDR3 DNA reads TGCGCCAGCAGTGCAAACAGGGACGGGTCAGATACGCAGTATTTT.

The chain has TRBV5-5 and TRBJ1-2; 8 nucleotides match TRBD1. J was trimmed by 8 bases and V by 9 bases; bases with no gene match: 12. CDR1 SGHKS and CDR2 YYEKEE come from the germline V gene (reference sequence). This CDR3 comprises 13 residues. In DNA form, the CDR3 reads TGTGCCACCACGGGACAGGCAGGAAACGGCTACACCTTC. Translated, it gives CATTGQAGNGYTF.